The 2 T cell receptor beta chains below come from one sample, sequenced in a study of cytomegalovirus exposure and HLA in healthy donors. Both 60 Vbeta primers and 13 Jbeta primers went into the PCR. Method: immunoSEQ multiplex PCR; TCRdb's copy keeps in-frame clones and lacks some. Of about 130,000 clones listed, nearly 80% were seen once; the top ten hold roughly 1.1%. The sequenced material came from PBMCs. The receptors stem from a male donor in good health and CMV-seronegative.

This chain joins TRBV9 and TRBJ1-2; the match to TRBD1 covers 10 bases. Germline values: CDR1 SGDLS, CDR2 YYNGEE. The CDR3 has 16 residues. Germline trimming cut 0 bases from V and 3 bases from J; bases unmatched to any gene: 5. CDR3: CASSVEGTGAYYGYTF. The CDR3 DNA reads as TGTGCCAGCAGCGTAGAGGGGACAGGGGCCTACTATGGCTACACCTTC.

The chain employs TRBV11-2 and TRBJ1-5; the match to TRBD1 covers 9 bases. CDR1 and CDR2 (germline): SGHAT, FQNNGV. V trimming: 0 bases; J trimming: 6 bases; junction bases outside the gene matches: 3. The CDR3 spans 15 residues. CDR3 coding DNA: TGTGCCAGCAGCTTAGATTGGACAGGGGTTCAGCCCCAGCATTTT. Encoded protein: CASSLDWTGVQPQHF.